This section outlines one T cell receptor (beta chain) sequence together with its context. As the template, RNA transcripts were used to amplify TCR beta CDR3 regions. Second-round multiplex PCR followed a first-round RT-PCR using HTBI primers. MiXCR, applied by TCRdb to the multiplex PCR reads, yields one record per CDR3 protein. Altogether about 550,000 distinct CDR3 sequences are present, just under 40% being singletons, with the ten largest covering less than 4.5%. Trimming shortened V by 3 bases and J by 8 bases, and 14 bases separated the two germline ends. CDR1 is SGHTA and CDR2 is FQGNSA in the germline V gene. The CDR3 covers 13 residues. The sample originates from a study of Graves' ophthalmopathy and Graves' hyperthyroidism.

This TCR came from an adult man with Graves' hyperthyroidism. The chain has TRBV7-2 and TRBJ2-7; TRBD2 is a possible D gene (5 bases). Sequencing was done on a sample of peripheral blood or thyroid tissue (not recorded which). Written as DNA, the CDR3 is TGTGCCAGCAGCTTGAAGGTCGGGAACAAGCAGTACTTC. This codes for CASSLKVGNKQYF.